The 14 T cell receptor beta chains in this list originate from one sample, sequenced in a study of blood T cell repertoires in COVID-19. Libraries were prepared by immunoSEQ multiplex PCR; TCRdb keeps only in-frame clonotypes and omits some of them. The data contain approximately 210,000 clones, 70% to 85% of them singletons. The material sequenced was PBMCs or T cells enriched from blood (not recorded which). The receptor set was obtained from a man aged 35-49 years who had recovered from COVID-19.

The chain combines TRBV27 with TRBJ2-7; 7 nucleotides align to TRBD1. The CDR3 contains 12 residues. In germline, CDR1 is MNHEY, CDR2 SMNVEV (reference sequence). The ends lost 8 bases at V and 6 bases at J; junction bases unmatched: 7. This chain's CDR3 is CASAGGRGEQYF. The CDR3 nucleotides are TGTGCCAGCGCAGGGGGAAGGGGCGAGCAGTACTTC.

The sample holds one count of this clone. The rearrangement joins TRBV5-1 to TRBJ2-3; 9 bases fit TRBD2. The CDR3 extends over 16 amino acids. CDR1 is SGHRS, CDR2 YFSETQ, per germline. Trimming at V came to 0 bases and at J to 5 bases, leaving 7 bases not matched to a gene. CDR3 loop: CASSLEASGVGDTQYF. The CDR3 coding sequence is TGCGCCAGCAGCTTGGAGGCTAGCGGGGTAGGAGATACGCAGTATTTT.

V gene TRBV10-1 combines with J gene TRBJ2-1, with 10 positions matching TRBD2. This CDR3 is built from 15 residues. Germline CDR1 reads WNHNN; CDR2 reads SYGVQD (reference sequence). Germline trimming cut 8 bases from V and 10 bases from J; bases unmatched to any gene: 14. CDR3 bases: TGCGCCAGCGGTCCAAAGGCTAGCGGGAGCCAAGAGCAGTTCTTC. This codes for CASGPKASGSQEQFF.

This clone has more than one count but fewer than ten. This chain uses TRBV7-9 with TRBJ2-6, with 9 bases fitting TRBD1. Looked up from germline, CDR1 is SEHNR and CDR2 is FQNEAQ (reference sequence). CDR3 length: 16 amino acids. V lost 5 bases to trimming and J lost 0 bases; unmatched junction nucleotides: 2. The CDR3 region is CASSPGQGSGANVLTF. CDR3 DNA sequence: TGTGCCAGCAGCCCGGGACAGGGCTCTGGGGCCAACGTCCTGACTTTC.

The sample holds many counts of this clone. This chain joins TRBV6-6 and TRBJ1-6; 9 bases align to TRBD1. J lost 8 bases, V lost 5 bases, and 4 bases had no gene match. The CDR3 covers 14 residues. Germline values: CDR1 MNHNY, CDR2 SVGAGI (reference sequence). The CDR3 DNA follows: TGTGCCAGCAGTCGGACAGGGGAGGATTCACCCCTCCACTTT. The encoded protein is CASSRTGEDSPLHF.

The chain links TRBV27 to TRBJ1-1; D is unclear. Looked up from germline, CDR1 is MNHEY and CDR2 is SMNVEV (reference sequence). Deletions cut 8 bases from V and 4 bases from J, with 8 bases between. The CDR3 is 11 amino acids. The CDR3 DNA reads TGTGCCAGCTGTGGGCGCACTGAAGCTTTCTTT. Translation gives CASCGRTEAFF.

The chain is built from TRBV28 and TRBJ2-3; 7 bases map to TRBD2. The CDR3 contains 13 residues. The germline CDR1 and CDR2 sequences are MDHEN and SYDVKM. Trimming took 2 bases from V and 6 from J; bases not matched to a gene: 2. CDR3 in DNA: TGTGCCAGCAGTTTAGCGGGGGAGGATACGCAGTATTTT. It encodes CASSLAGEDTQYF.

J is TRBJ2-3 and V is TRBV9, with TRBD1 matching over 9 bases. The CDR3 is made up of 15 amino acids. Germline V CDR1 and CDR2: SGDLS, YYNGEE. V lost 2 bases and J lost 0; bases outside the gene matches: 1. The CDR3 spells CASSVGQGSTDTQYF. The DNA of the CDR3 is TGTGCCAGCAGCGTCGGACAGGGGAGCACAGATACGCAGTATTTT. Using reference TRBV9 and TRBJ2-3 for the parts outside the CDR3, the full variable domain is DSGVTQTPKHLITATGQRVTLRCSPRSGDLSVYWYQQSLDQGLQFLIQYYNGEERAKGNILERFSAQQFPDLHSELNLSSLELGDSALYFCASSVGQGSTDTQYFGPGTRLTVL.

The rearrangement uses TRBV2 and TRBJ1-6, with a possible D match to TRBD1 (5 bases). The V end lost 6 bases, the J end lost 7 bases, and 10 bases lay between the germline ends. This CDR3 is 13 amino acids long. Germline assignment: CDR1 SNHLY and CDR2 FYNNEI. The DNA of the CDR3 is TGTGCCAGCAGCCCAGGGATCAATTCACCCCTCCACTTT. Translating it yields CASSPGINSPLHF.

The chain has TRBV28 and TRBJ1-5; TRBD1 matches 7 bases. CDR1 is MDHEN and CDR2 is SYDVKM in the germline V gene. V shed 4 bases and J 3 bases; nucleotides not matched to a gene: 15. The length of the CDR3 is 18 residues. CDR3 coding DNA: TGTGCCAGCAGTTCTACGGGAGACTGGACAGGTCTCAATCAGCCCCAGCATTTT. This encodes CASSSTGDWTGLNQPQHF.

This clone came up a few times. This chain's CDR3 is CASSPSTDRVAEAFF. The CDR3 nucleotides read TGTGCCAGCAGCCCTTCCACGGACAGGGTTGCTGAAGCTTTCTTT. The chain has TRBV7-2 and TRBJ1-1; 8 bases map to TRBD1. The CDR3 has 15 residues. The V and J ends lost 5 bases and 6 bases, in that order; junction bases with no gene match: 11. Per germline, CDR1 SGHTA and CDR2 FQGNSA.

The chain employs TRBV10-3 and TRBJ1-2; D ambiguous. V was trimmed by 4 bases and J by 4 bases, leaving 7 bases between them. Germline V CDR1 and CDR2: ENHRY, SYGVKD. CDR3 length: 12 residues. The CDR3 DNA reads TGTGCCATCAGTGTCGGACTCTATGGCTACACCTTC. It translates to CAISVGLYGYTF.

The chain uses TRBV2 and TRBJ1-1; the D gene is possibly TRBD1 (5 bases). Trimming cost V 1 base and J 3 bases, with 9 bases left between them. The CDR3 totals 14 residues. Germline values: CDR1 SNHLY, CDR2 FYNNEI. This CDR3 is CASSEEGPYTEAFF. In DNA, the CDR3 is TGTGCCAGCAGTGAAGAGGGGCCTTACACTGAAGCTTTCTTT.

As DNA, the CDR3 is TGTGCCACCAGCAGAGATGGGGGCAGTAGCCTCTATGGCTACACCTTC. It yields the protein CATSRDGGSSLYGYTF. The chain recombines TRBV15 with TRBJ1-2; D perhaps matches TRBD1 (6 bases). The CDR3 sequence is 16 residues long. V gave up 0 bases and J gave up 4 bases, with 15 bases separating them. Germline lookup yields CDR1 LNHNV and CDR2 YYDKDF (reference sequence).